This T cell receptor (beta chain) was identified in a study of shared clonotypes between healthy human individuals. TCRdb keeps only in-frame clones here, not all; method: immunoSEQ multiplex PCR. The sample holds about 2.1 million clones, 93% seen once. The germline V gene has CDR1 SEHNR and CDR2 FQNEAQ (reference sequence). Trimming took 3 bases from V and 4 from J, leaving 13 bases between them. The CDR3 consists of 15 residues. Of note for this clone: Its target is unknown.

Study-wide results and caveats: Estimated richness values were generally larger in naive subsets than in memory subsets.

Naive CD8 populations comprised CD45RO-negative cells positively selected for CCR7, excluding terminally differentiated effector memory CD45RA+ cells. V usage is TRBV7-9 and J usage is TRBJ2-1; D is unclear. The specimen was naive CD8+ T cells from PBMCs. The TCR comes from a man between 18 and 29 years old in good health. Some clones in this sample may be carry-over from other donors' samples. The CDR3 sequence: CASSLVGVLYNEQFF. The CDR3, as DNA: TGTGCCAGCAGCTTGGTGGGCGTTCTGTACAATGAGCAGTTCTTC. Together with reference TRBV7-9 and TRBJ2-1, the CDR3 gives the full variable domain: DTGVSQNPRHKITKRGQNVTFRCDPISEHNRLYWYRQTLGQGPEFLTYFQNEAQLEKSRLLSDRFSAERPKGSFSTLEIQRTEQGDSAMYLCASSLVGVLYNEQFFGPGTRLTVL.